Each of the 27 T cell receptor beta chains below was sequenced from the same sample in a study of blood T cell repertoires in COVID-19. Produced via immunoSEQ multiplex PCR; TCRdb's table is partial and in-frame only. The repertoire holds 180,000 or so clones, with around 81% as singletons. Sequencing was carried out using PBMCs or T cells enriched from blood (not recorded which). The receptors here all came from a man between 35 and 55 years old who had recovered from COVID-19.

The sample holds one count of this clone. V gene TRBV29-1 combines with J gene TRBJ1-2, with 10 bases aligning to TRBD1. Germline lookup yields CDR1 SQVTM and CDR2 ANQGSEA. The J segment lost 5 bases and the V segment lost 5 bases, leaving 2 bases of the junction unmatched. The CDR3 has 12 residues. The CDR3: CSVPGQGYGYTF. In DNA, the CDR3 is TGCAGCGTTCCGGGACAGGGGTATGGCTACACCTTC. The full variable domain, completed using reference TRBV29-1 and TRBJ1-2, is SAVISQKPSRDICQRGTSLTIQCQVDSQVTMMFWYRQQPGQSLTLIATANQGSEATYESGFVIDKFPISRPNLTFSTLTVSNMSPEDSSIYLCSVPGQGYGYTFGSGTRLTVV.

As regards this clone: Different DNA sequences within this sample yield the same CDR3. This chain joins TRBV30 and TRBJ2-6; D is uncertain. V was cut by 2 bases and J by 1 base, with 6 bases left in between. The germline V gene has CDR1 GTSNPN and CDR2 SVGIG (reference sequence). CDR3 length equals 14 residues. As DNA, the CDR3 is TGTGCCTGGAGTCCTTATTCTGGGGCCAACGTCCTGACTTTC. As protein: CAWSPYSGANVLTF.

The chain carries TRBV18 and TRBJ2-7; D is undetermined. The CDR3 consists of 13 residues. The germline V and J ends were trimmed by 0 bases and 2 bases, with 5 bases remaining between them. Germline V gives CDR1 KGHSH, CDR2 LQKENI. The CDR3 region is CASSPPSPYEQYF. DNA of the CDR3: TGTGCCAGCTCACCACCATCTCCCTACGAGCAGTACTTC. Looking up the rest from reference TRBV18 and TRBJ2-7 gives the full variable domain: NAGVMQNPRHLVRRRGQEARLRCSPMKGHSHVYWYRQLPEEGLKFMVYLQKENIIDESGMPKERFSAEFPKEGPSILRIQQVVRGDSAAYFCASSPPSPYEQYFGPGTRLTVT.

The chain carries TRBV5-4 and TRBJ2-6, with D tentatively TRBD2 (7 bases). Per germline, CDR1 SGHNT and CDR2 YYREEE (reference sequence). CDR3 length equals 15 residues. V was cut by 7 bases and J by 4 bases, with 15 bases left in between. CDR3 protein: CASSTGGHGANVLTF. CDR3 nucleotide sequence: TGTGCCAGCTCAACCGGGGGGCACGGGGCCAACGTCCTGACTTTC.

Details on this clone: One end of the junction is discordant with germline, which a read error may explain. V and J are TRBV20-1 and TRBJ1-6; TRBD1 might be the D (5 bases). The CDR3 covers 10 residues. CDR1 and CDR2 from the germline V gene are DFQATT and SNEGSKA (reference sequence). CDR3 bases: TGCAGGGCGGACACCACTCATAGCAACTTT. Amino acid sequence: CRADTTHSNF.

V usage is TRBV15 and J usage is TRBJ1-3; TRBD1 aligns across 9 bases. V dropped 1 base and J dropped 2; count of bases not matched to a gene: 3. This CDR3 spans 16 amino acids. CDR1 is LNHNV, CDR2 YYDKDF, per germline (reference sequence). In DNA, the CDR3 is TGTGCCACCAGCAGAGGAACAGGGGGCACTGGAAACACCATATATTTT. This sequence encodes CATSRGTGGTGNTIYF.

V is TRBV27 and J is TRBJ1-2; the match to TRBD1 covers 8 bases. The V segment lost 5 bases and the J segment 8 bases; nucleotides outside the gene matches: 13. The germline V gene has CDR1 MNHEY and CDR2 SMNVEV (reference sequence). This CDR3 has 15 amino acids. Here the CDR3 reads CASSATGALLVGYTF. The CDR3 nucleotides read TGTGCCAGCAGTGCGACAGGGGCCCTCTTGGTGGGCTACACCTTC.

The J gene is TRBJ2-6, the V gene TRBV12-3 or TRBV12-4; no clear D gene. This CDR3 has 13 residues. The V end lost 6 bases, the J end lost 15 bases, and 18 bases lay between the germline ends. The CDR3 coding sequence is TGTGCCAGCAGCAACGAGCCCGGCTTAGCCCTGACTTTC. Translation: CASSNEPGLALTF.

For the CDR3, the DNA is TGTGCCAGCTCCAGGCTTTCTAACTATGGCTACACCTTC. This gives the protein CASSRLSNYGYTF. J is TRBJ1-2 and V is TRBV6-6; D remains unclear. CDR1 and CDR2 (germline): MNHNY, SVGAGI (reference sequence). V lost 8 bases and J lost 0, with 10 bases in between. The CDR3 is 13 amino acids.

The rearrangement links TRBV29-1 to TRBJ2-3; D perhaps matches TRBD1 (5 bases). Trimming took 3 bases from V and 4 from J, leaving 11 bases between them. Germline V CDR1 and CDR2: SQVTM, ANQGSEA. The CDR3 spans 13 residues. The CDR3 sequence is CSVDRQGADTQYF. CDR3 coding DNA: TGCAGCGTTGATAGGCAGGGCGCAGATACGCAGTATTTT.

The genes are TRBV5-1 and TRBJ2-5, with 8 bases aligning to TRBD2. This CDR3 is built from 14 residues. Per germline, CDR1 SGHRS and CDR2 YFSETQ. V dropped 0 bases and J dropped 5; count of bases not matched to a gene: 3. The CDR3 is CASSLVGGGETQYF. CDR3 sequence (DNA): TGCGCCAGCAGCTTGGTCGGCGGGGGGGAGACCCAGTACTTC. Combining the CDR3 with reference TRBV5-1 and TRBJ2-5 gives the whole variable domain KAGVTQTPRYLIKTRGQQVTLSCSPISGHRSVSWYQQTPGQGLQFLFEYFSETQRNKGNFPGRFSGRQFSNSRSEMNVSTLELGDSALYLCASSLVGGGETQYFGPGTRLLVL.

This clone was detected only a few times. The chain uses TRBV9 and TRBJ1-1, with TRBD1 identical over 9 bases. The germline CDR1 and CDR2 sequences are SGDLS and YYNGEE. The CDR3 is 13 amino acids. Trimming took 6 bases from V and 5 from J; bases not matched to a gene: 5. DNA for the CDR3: TGTGCCAGCATGCCGGGACAGGGAACTGAAGCTTTCTTT. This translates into CASMPGQGTEAFF.

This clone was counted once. CDR3 in amino acids: CASSMGDRVNYGYTF. DNA for the CDR3: TGTGCCAGTAGTATGGGGGACAGAGTAAACTATGGCTACACCTTC. This chain connects TRBV19 to TRBJ1-2; 7 nucleotides match TRBD1. V dropped 3 bases and J dropped 2; count of bases not matched to a gene: 6. This CDR3 region has 15 residues. Germline lookup yields CDR1 LNHDA and CDR2 SQIVND (reference sequence).

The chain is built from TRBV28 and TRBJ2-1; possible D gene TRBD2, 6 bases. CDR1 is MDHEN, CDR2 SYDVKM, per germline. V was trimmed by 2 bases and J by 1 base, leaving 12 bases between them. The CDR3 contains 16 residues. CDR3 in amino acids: CASSLEQTRSYNEQFF. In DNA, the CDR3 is TGTGCCAGCAGTTTAGAACAGACTAGGTCCTACAATGAGCAGTTCTTC.

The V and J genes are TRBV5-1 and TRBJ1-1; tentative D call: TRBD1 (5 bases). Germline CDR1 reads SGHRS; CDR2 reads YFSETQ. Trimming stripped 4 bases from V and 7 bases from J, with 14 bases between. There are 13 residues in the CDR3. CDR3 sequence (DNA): TGCGCCAGCAGCCCCTACCAGGGTGATGAAGCTTTCTTT. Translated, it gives CASSPYQGDEAFF.

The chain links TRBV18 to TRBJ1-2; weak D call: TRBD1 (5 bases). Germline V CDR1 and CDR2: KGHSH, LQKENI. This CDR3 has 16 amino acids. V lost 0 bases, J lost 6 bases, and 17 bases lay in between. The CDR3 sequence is CASSPPNRSPGHGYTF. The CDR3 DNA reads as TGTGCCAGCTCACCACCTAATCGGTCCCCAGGGCATGGCTACACCTTC.

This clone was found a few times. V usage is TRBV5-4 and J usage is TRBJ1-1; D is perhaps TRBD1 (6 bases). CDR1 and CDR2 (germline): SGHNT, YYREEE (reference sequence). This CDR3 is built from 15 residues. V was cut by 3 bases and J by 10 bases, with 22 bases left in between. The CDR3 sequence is CASSSSGVTGSGAFF. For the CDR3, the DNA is TGTGCCAGCAGCTCCTCCGGGGTTACAGGGTCAGGAGCTTTCTTT.

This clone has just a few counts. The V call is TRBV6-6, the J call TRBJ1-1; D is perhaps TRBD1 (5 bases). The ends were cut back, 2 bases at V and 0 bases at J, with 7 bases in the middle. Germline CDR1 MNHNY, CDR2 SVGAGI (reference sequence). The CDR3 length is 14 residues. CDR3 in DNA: TGTGCCAGCAGTTACGGACACCTGAACACTGAAGCTTTCTTT. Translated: CASSYGHLNTEAFF.

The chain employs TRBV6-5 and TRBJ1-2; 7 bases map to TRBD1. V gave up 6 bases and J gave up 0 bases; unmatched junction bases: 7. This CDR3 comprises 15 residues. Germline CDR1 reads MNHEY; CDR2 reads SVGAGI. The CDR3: CASRRRTGANYGYTF. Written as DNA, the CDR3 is TGTGCCAGCAGACGACGGACAGGAGCTAACTATGGCTACACCTTC.

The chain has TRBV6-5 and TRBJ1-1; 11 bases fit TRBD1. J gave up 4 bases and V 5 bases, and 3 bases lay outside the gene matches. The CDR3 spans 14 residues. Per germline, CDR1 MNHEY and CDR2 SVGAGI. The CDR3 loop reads CASSTGTGGTEAFF. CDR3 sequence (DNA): TGTGCCAGCAGTACCGGGACAGGGGGCACTGAAGCTTTCTTT.

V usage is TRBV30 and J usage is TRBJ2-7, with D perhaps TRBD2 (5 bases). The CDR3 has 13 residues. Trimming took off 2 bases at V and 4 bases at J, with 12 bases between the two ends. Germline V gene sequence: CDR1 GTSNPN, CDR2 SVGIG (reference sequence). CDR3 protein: CAWSTRRIYEQYF. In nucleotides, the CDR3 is TGTGCCTGGAGTACAAGGAGGATTTACGAGCAGTACTTC. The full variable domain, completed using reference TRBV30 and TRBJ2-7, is SQTIHQWPATLVQPVGSPLSLECTVEGTSNPNLYWYRQAAGRGLQLLFYSVGIGQISSEVPQNLSASRPQDRQFILSSKKLLLSDSGFYLCAWSTRRIYEQYFGPGTRLTVT.

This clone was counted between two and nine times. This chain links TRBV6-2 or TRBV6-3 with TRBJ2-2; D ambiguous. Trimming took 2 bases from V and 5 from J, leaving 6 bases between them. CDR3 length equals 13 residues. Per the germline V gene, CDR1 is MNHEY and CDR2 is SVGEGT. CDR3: CASSYIITGELFF. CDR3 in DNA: TGTGCCAGCAGTTACATAATTACCGGGGAGCTGTTTTTT.

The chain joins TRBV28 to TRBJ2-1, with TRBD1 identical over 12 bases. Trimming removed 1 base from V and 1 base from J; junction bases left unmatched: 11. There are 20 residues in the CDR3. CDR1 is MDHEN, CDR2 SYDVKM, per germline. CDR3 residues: CASSLFGTGGSSRSYNEQFF. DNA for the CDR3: TGTGCCAGCAGTTTATTTGGGACAGGGGGCAGTTCAAGGTCCTACAATGAGCAGTTCTTC.

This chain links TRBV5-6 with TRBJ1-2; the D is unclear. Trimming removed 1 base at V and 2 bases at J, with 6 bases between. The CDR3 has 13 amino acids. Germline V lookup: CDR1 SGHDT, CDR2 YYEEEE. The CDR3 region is CASSLSRNYGYTF. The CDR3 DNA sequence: TGTGCCAGCAGCTTGAGCCGGAACTATGGCTACACCTTC.

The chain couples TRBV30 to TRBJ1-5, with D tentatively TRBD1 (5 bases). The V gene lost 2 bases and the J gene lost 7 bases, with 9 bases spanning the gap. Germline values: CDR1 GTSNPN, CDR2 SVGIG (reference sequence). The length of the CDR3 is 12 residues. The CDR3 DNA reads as TGTGCCTGGAGTAAAGGGGCGCAGCCCCAGCATTTT. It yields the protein CAWSKGAQPQHF.

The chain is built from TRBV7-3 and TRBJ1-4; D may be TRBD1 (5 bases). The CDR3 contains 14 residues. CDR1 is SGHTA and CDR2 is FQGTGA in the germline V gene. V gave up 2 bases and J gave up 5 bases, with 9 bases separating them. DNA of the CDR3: TGTGCCAGCAGCTTAGGGGGAGGGAATGAAAAACTGTTTTTT. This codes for CASSLGGGNEKLFF.

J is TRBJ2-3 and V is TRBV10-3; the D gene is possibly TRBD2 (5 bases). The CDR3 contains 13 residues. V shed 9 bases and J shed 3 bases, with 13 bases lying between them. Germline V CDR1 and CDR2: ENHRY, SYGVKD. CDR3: CAITSSPTDTQYF. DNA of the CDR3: TGTGCCATAACTAGTTCTCCAACAGATACGCAGTATTTT.